The next 7 T cell receptor beta chains were all read from a single sample in a study of radiation and T cells in renal cell carcinoma. Clones were sequenced by immunoSEQ multiplex PCR, and TCRdb holds only the in-frame ones, with some missing. The table has approximately 110,000 clones, about four fifths seen once. Time point described: baseline pretreatment blood. As to treatment: 15 Gy SBRT to primary tumor, nephrectomy 4 weeks later. The specimen was blood, collected from a patient whose treatment included radiotherapy and nephrectomy. These receptors all stem from a woman aged 60-75 years with renal cell carcinoma.

The chain links TRBV6-5 to TRBJ2-5, with no clear D. The V end was cut by 0 bases, the J end by 5 bases, with 10 bases between. Germline values: CDR1 MNHEY, CDR2 SVGAGI. The CDR3 has 14 residues. Here the CDR3 DNA reads TGTGCCAGCAGTTACTCGAATGTCGGGGAGACCCAGTACTTC. Protein product: CASSYSNVGETQYF.

This chain connects TRBV19 to TRBJ2-3, with D perhaps TRBD1 or TRBD2 (5 bases each). This CDR3 is 14 amino acids long. V lost 5 bases to trimming and J lost 5 bases, with 14 bases between them. Germline CDR1 LNHDA, CDR2 SQIVND (reference sequence). CDR3 residues: CASSVTGQGDTQYF. DNA for the CDR3: TGTGCCAGTAGTGTAACGGGGCAAGGAGATACGCAGTATTTT. Complete variable domain (other parts from reference TRBV19 and TRBJ2-3): DGGITQSPKYLFRKEGQNVTLSCEQNLNHDAMYWYRQDPGQGLRLIYYSQIVNDFQKGDIAEGYSVSREKKESFPLTVTSAQKNPTAFYLCASSVTGQGDTQYFGPGTRLTVL.

This clone was detected only once. This chain uses TRBV4-3 with TRBJ1-4, with TRBD1 matching 8 bases. This CDR3 is built from 15 residues. Germline CDR1 and CDR2: LGHNA and YSLEER. The junction had 8 bases not matched to a gene; V was cut back by 5 bases and J by 6 bases. The CDR3 sequence: CASSTRQGLHEKLFF. CDR3 in DNA: TGCGCCAGCAGCACCCGACAGGGGCTCCATGAAAAACTGTTTTTT.

The chain employs TRBV19 and TRBJ2-1, with 8 bases that match TRBD2. The CDR3 has 13 residues. V was pared by 10 bases and J by 0 bases, with 2 bases of the junction left unmatched. Germline assignment: CDR1 LNHDA and CDR2 SQIVND (reference sequence). The CDR3 loop reads CATGTSSYNEQFF. The DNA for the CDR3 is TGTGCCACAGGGACTAGCTCCTACAATGAGCAGTTCTTC. Together with reference TRBV19 and TRBJ2-1, the CDR3 gives the full variable domain: DGGITQSPKYLFRKEGQNVTLSCEQNLNHDAMYWYRQDPGQGLRLIYYSQIVNDFQKGDIAEGYSVSREKKESFPLTVTSAQKNPTAFYLCATGTSSYNEQFFGPGTRLTVL.

The rearrangement uses TRBV9 and TRBJ1-1; no firm D call. Trimming took off 4 bases at V and 1 base at J, with 17 bases between the two ends. The CDR3 spans 16 residues. Germline V gives CDR1 SGDLS, CDR2 YYNGEE. Here the CDR3 reads CASSPQWKTENTEAFF. The CDR3 DNA sequence: TGTGCCAGCAGCCCACAGTGGAAGACGGAGAACACTGAAGCTTTCTTT.

The chain has TRBV5-5 and TRBJ1-5; D uncertain. Trimming took off 1 base at V and 3 bases at J, with 11 bases between the two ends. The CDR3 contains 15 residues. Germline V gene sequence: CDR1 SGHKS, CDR2 YYEKEE (reference sequence). The CDR3 nucleotides are TGTGCCAGCAGCTTGTCCCAAGGATCCAATCAGCCCCAGCATTTT. Its translation is CASSLSQGSNQPQHF.

This sequence joins TRBV12-2 and TRBJ2-7; the table calls TRBD1, which could not be checked here. TRBV12-2 is reported as a pseudogene. This CDR3 comprises 15 residues. CDR3 protein: CASRFTGMSSYEQYF. Here the CDR3 DNA reads TGTGCAAGTCGCTTCACAGGGATGAGCTCCTACGAGCAGTACTTC.